This TCR beta chain emerged from a study of T-cell memory formation after mild COVID-19. Study in general: Among the donors, TCR clusters were largely specific to each donor.

General study findings and limits: Some responding clones appeared in pre-infection memory, suggesting cross-reactive memory joined.

Constant-segment primers served in 5'RACE that generated TCR alpha and TCR beta cDNA libraries bearing sample barcodes and UMIs. MiXCR, run by TCRdb on the 5' RACE reads, gives a single entry per CDR3 protein. The top ten clones hold around 14% of a sample with about 410,000 distinct CDR3 sequences, less than 25% of them seen once. To note about this clonotype: Its specificity is not known.

CDR1 and CDR2 from the germline V gene are LGHNA and YNFKEQ. V was pared by 0 bases and J by 2 bases, with 11 bases between. The CDR3 totals 15 residues. The V call is TRBV4-2, the J call TRBJ2-7; D is perhaps TRBD2 (6 bases). The source of this sequence is an adult woman who had mild COVID-19 (a few samples of this study predate the infection). Cell type and time point are not known. Sequencing was done on a sample of PBMCs or a T cell subset sorted from them (not recorded which). The CDR3 loop is CASSQDLAPAYEQYF. DNA for the CDR3: TGTGCCAGCAGCCAAGATCTAGCGCCCGCCTACGAGCAGTACTTC.